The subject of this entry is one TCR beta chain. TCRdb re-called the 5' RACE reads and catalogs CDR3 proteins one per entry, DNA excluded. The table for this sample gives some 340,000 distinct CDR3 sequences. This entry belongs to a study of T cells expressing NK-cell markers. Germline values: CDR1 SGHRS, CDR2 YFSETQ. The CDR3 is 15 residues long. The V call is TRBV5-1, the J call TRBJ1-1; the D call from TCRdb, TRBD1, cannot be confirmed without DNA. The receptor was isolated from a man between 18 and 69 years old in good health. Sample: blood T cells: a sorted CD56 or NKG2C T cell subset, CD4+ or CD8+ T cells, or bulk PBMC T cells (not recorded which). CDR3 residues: CASSFIGQVGTEAFF.